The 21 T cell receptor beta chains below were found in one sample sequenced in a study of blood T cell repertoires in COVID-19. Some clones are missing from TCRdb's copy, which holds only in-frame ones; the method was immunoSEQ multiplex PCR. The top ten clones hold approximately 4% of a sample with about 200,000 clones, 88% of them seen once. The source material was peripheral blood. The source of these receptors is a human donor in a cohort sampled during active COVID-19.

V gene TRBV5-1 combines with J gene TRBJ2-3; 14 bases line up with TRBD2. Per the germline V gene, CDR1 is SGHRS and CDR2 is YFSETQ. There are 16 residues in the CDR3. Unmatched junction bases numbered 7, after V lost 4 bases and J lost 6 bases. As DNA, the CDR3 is TGCGCCAGCAGCGACGGACTAGCGGGGGGTTTGGATACGCAGTATTTT. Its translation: CASSDGLAGGLDTQYF. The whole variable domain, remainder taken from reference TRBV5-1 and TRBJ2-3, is KAGVTQTPRYLIKTRGQQVTLSCSPISGHRSVSWYQQTPGQGLQFLFEYFSETQRNKGNFPGRFSGRQFSNSRSEMNVSTLELGDSALYLCASSDGLAGGLDTQYFGPGTRLTVL.

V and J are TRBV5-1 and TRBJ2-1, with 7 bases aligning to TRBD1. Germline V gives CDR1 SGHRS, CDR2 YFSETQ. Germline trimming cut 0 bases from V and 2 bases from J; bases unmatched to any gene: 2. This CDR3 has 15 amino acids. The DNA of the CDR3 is TGCGCCAGCAGCTTGGGACAGGGCCCCTACAATGAGCAGTTCTTC. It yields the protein CASSLGQGPYNEQFF.

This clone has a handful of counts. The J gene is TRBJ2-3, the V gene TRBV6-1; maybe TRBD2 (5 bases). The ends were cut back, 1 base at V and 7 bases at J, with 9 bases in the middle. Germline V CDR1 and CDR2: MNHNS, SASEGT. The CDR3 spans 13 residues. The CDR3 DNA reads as TGTGCCAGCAGTGAAGTGACGGGGAATACGCAGTATTTT. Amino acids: CASSEVTGNTQYF.

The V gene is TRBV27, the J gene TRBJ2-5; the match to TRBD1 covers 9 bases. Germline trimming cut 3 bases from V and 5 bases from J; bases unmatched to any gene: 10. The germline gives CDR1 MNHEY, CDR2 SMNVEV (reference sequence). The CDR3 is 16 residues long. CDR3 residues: CASSFSGTGRVETQYF. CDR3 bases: TGTGCCAGCAGTTTTTCCGGGACAGGGCGGGTGGAGACCCAGTACTTC.

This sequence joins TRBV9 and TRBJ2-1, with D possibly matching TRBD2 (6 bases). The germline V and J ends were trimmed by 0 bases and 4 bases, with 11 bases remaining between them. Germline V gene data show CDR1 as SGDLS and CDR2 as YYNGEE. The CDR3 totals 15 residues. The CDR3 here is CASSVGRGQYNEQFF. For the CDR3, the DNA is TGTGCCAGCAGCGTAGGGAGGGGCCAGTACAATGAGCAGTTCTTC.

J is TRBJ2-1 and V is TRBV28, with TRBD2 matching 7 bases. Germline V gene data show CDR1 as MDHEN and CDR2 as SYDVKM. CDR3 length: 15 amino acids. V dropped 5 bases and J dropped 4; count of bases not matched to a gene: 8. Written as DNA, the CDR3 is TGTGCCAGCAGTCGAAGGGCGGGGGTTTACAATGAGCAGTTCTTC. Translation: CASSRRAGVYNEQFF. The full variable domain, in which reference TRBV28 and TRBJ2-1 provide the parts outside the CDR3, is DVKVTQSSRYLVKRTGEKVFLECVQDMDHENMFWYRQDPGLGLRLIYFSYDVKMKEKGDIPEGYSVSREKKERFSLILESASTNQTSMYLCASSRRAGVYNEQFFGPGTRLTVL.

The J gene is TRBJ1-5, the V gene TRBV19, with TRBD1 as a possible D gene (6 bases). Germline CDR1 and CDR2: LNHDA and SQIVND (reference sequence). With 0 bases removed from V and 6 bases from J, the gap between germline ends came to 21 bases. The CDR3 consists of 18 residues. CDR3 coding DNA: TGTGCCAGTAGTATAGATAAGGGGGGGGTTTCTAACCCTCAGCCCCAGCATTTT. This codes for CASSIDKGGVSNPQPQHF.

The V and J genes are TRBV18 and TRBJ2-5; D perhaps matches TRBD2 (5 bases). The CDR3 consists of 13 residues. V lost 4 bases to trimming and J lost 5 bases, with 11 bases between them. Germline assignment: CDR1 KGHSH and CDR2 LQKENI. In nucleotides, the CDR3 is TGTGCCAGCTCACGAGGGCCCGGGGAGACCCAGTACTTC. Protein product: CASSRGPGETQYF.

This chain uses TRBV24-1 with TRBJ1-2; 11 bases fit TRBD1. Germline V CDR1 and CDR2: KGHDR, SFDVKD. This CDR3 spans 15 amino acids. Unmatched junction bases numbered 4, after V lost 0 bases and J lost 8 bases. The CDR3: CATSDLRRTGGGYTF. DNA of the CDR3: TGTGCCACCAGTGATTTGCGTAGGACAGGGGGCGGCTACACCTTC.

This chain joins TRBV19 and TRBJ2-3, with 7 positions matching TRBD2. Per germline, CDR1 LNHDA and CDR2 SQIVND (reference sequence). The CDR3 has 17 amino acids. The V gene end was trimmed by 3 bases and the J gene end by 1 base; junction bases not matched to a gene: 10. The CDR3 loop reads CASSMNVGRVGTDTQYF. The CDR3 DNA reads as TGTGCCAGTAGTATGAATGTGGGGAGGGTGGGCACAGATACGCAGTATTTT.

CDR3: CASSLVLAGSEQYF. The DNA for the CDR3 is TGCGCCAGCAGCTTGGTACTAGCGGGGAGCGAGCAGTACTTC. The chain employs TRBV5-1 and TRBJ2-7; 10 positions match TRBD2. J gave up 6 bases and V 0 bases, and 3 bases lay outside the gene matches. CDR1 and CDR2 (germline): SGHRS, YFSETQ. This CDR3 is built from 14 residues.

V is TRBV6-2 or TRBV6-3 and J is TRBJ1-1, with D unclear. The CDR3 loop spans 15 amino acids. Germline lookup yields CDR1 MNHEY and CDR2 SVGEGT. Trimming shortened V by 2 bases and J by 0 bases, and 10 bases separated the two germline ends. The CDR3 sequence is CASSYGDKLNTEAFF. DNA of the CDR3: TGTGCCAGCAGTTACGGCGACAAGTTGAACACTGAAGCTTTCTTT.

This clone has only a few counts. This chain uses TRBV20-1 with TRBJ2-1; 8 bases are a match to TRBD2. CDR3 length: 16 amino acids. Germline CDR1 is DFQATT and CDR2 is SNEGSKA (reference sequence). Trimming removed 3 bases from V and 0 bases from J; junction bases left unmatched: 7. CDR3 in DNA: TGCAGTGCTAGTCGGGGGGGAGTAATCTCCTACAATGAGCAGTTCTTC. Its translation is CSASRGGVISYNEQFF.

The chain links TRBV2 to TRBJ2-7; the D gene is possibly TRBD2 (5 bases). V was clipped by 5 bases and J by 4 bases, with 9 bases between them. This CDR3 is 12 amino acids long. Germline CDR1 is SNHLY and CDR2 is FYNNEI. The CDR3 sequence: CASSKDWYEQYF. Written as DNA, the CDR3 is TGTGCCAGCAGTAAGGACTGGTACGAGCAGTACTTC.

The CDR3 protein is CASSPHGSPFTYNEQFF. CDR3 in DNA: TGTGCCAGCAGCCCCCATGGTAGCCCTTTTACCTACAATGAGCAGTTCTTC. The V and J genes are TRBV11-2 and TRBJ2-1, with D hard to call. Trimming cost V 5 bases and J 2 bases, with 19 bases left between them. Looked up from germline, CDR1 is SGHAT and CDR2 is FQNNGV. The CDR3 length is 17 residues. Full variable domain (rest looked up from reference TRBV11-2 and TRBJ2-1): EAGVAQSPRYKIIEKRQSVAFWCNPISGHATLYWYQQILGQGPKLLIQFQNNGVVDDSQLPKDRFSAERLKGVDSTLKIQPAKLEDSAVYLCASSPHGSPFTYNEQFFGPGTRLTVL.

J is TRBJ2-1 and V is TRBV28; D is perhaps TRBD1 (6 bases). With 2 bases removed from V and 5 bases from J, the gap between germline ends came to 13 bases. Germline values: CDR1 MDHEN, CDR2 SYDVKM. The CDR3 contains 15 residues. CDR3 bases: TGTGCCAGCAGTTTAATGGCAGGGGCCCACAATGAGCAGTTCTTC. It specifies CASSLMAGAHNEQFF.

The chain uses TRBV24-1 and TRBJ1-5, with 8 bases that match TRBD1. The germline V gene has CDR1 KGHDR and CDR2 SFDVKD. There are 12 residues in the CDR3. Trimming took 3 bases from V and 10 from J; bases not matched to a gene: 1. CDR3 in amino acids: CATSDTGGPQHF. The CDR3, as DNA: TGTGCCACCAGTGATACAGGGGGACCCCAGCATTTT.

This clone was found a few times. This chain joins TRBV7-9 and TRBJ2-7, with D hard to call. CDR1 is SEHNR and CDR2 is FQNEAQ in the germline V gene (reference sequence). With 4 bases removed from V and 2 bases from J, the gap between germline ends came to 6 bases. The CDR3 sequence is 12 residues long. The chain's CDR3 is CASSSQTYEQYF. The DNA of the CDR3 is TGTGCCAGCAGCTCGCAGACCTACGAGCAGTACTTC.

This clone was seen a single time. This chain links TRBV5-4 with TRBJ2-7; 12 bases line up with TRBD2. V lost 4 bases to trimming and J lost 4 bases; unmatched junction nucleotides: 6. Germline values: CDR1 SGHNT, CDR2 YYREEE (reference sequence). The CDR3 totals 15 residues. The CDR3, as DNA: TGTGCCAGCAGCGGGCGACTAGCGGGAGTATACGAGCAGTACTTC. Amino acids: CASSGRLAGVYEQYF.

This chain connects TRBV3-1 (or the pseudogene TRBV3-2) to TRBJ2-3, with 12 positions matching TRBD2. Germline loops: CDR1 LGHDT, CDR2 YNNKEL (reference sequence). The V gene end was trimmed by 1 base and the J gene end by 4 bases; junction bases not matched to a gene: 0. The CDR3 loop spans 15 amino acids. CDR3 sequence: CASSQASGGADTQYF. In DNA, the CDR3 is TGTGCCAGCAGCCAAGCTAGCGGGGGGGCAGATACGCAGTATTTT.

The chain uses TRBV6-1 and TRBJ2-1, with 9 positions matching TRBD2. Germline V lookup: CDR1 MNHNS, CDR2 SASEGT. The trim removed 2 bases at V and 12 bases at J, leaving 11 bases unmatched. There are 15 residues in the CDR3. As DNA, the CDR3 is TGTGCCAGCAGTGAACCGACCGGGACTAGCTTTAGGCAGTTCTTC. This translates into CASSEPTGTSFRQFF.